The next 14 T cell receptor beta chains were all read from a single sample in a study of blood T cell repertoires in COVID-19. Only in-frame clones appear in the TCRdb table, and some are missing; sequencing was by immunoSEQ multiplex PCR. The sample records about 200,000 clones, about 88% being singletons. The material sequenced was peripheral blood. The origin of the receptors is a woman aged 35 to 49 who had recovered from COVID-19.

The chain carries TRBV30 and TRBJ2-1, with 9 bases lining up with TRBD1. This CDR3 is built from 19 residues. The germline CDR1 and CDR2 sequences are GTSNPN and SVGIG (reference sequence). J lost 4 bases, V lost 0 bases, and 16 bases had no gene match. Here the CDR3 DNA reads TGTGCCTGGAGTGTAGGTCTTACAGGGGGCTCCCTTTTTTACAATGAGCAGTTCTTC. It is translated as CAWSVGLTGGSLFYNEQFF.

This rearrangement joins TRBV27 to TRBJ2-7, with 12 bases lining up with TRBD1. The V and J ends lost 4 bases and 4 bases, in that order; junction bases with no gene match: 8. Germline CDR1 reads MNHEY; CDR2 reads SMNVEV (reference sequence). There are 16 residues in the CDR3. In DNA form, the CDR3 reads TGTGCCAGCAGTTCCCCGGGGACAGGGGGCTCGTACGAGCAGTACTTC. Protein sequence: CASSSPGTGGSYEQYF.

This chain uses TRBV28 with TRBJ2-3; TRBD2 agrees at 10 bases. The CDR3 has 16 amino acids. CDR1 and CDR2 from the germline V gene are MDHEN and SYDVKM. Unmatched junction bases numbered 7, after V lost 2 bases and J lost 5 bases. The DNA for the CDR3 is TGTGCCAGCAGTTTAGGACTAGCGGCCTTAAGAGATACGCAGTATTTT. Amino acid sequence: CASSLGLAALRDTQYF.

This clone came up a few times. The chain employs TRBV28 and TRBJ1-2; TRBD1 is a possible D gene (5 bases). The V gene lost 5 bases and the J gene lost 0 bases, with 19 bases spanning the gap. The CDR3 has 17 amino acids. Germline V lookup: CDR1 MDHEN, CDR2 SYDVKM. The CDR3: CASSTQYLDKTNYGYTF. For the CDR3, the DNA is TGTGCCAGCAGTACGCAATACCTGGACAAGACTAACTATGGCTACACCTTC.

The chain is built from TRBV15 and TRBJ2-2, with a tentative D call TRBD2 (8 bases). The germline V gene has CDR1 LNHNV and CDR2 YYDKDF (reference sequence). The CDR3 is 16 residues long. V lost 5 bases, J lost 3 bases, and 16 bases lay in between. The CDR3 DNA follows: TGTGCCACCAGCCCCGGGAGGGGGCTAGACACCGGGGAGCTGTTTTTT. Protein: CATSPGRGLDTGELFF.

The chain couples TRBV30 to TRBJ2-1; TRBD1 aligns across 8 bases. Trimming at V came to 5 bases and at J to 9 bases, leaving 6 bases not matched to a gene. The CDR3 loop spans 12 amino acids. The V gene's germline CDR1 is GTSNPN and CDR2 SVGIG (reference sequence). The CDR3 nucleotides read TGTGCCTGGGACCAGGGGGCTGGTGAGCAGTTCTTC. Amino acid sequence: CAWDQGAGEQFF. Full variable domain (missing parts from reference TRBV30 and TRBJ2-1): SQTIHQWPATLVQPVGSPLSLECTVEGTSNPNLYWYRQAAGRGLQLLFYSVGIGQISSEVPQNLSASRPQDRQFILSSKKLLLSDSGFYLCAWDQGAGEQFFGPGTRLTVL.

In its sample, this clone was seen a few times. The CDR3: CASSRVLMNTEAFF. The CDR3 nucleotides are TGTGCCAGCAGCCGAGTTCTGATGAACACTGAAGCTTTCTTT. The genes are TRBV7-9 and TRBJ1-1; D ambiguous. This CDR3 comprises 14 residues. Deletions cut 5 bases from V and 0 bases from J, with 10 bases between. Germline CDR1 reads SEHNR; CDR2 reads FQNEAQ (reference sequence).

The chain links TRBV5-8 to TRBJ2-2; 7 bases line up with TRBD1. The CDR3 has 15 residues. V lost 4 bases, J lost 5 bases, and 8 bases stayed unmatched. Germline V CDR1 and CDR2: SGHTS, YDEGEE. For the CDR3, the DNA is TGTGCCAGCAGCCAGACCGGGACAGTTACCGGGGAGCTGTTTTTT. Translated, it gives CASSQTGTVTGELFF.

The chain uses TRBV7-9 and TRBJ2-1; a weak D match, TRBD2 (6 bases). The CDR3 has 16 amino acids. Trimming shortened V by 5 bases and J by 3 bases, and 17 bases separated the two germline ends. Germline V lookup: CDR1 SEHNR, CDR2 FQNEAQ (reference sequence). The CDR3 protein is CASSNLPGTDYNEQFF. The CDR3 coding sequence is TGTGCCAGCAGCAATCTTCCCGGGACTGACTACAATGAGCAGTTCTTC.

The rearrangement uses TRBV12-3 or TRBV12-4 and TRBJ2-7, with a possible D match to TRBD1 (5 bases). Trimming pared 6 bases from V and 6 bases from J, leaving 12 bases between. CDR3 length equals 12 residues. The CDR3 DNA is TGTGCCAGCAGCCCAGACAGTGGCGAGCAGTACTTC. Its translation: CASSPDSGEQYF.

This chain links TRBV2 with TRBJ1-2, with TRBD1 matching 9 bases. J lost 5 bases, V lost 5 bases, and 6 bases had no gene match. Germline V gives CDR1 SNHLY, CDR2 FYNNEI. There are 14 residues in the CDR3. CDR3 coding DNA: TGTGCCAGCAGTCTGGACAGGGGTGCTTATGGCTACACCTTC. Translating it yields CASSLDRGAYGYTF.

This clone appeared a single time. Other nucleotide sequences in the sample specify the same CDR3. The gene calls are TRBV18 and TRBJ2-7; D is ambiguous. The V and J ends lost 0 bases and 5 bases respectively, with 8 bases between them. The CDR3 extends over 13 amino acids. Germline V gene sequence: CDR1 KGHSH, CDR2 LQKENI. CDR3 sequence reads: CASSPPSSHEQYF. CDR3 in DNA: TGTGCCAGCTCACCACCGTCTTCCCACGAGCAGTACTTC.

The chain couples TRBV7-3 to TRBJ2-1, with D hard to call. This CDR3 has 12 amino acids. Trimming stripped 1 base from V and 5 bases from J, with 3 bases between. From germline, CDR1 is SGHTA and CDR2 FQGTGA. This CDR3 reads CASSLNNNEQFF. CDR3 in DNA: TGTGCCAGCAGCTTAAATAACAATGAGCAGTTCTTC. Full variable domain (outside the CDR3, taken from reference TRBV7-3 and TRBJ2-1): GAGVSQTPSNKVTEKGKYVELRCDPISGHTALYWYRQSLGQGPEFLIYFQGTGAADDSGLPNDRFFAVRPEGSVSTLKIQRTERGDSAVYLCASSLNNNEQFFGPGTRLTVL.

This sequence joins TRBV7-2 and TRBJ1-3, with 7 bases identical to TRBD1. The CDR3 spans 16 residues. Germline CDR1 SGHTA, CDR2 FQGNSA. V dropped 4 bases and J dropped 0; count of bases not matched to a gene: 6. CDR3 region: CASSSGGQLSGNTIYF. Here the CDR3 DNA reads TGTGCCAGCAGCTCCGGGGGACAGCTCTCTGGAAACACCATATATTTT. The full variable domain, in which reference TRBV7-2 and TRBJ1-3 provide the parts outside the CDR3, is GAGVSQSPSNKVTEKGKDVELRCDPISGHTALYWYRQSLGQGLEFLIYFQGNSAPDKSGLPSDRFSAERTGGSVSTLTIQRTQQEDSAVYLCASSSGGQLSGNTIYFGEGSWLTVV.